The entry that follows covers one T cell receptor beta chain sequence. This sample was taken from a study of shared clonotypes between healthy human individuals. TCRdb's copy holds only in-frame clones and misses some; the assay was immunoSEQ multiplex PCR. The table includes over a million clones, over 95% detected once. V was clipped by 9 bases and J by 0 bases, with 11 bases between them. The CDR3 has 13 residues. Germline V lookup: CDR1 SEHNR, CDR2 FQNEAQ (reference sequence). The chain carries TRBV7-9 and TRBJ1-1, with D perhaps TRBD1 (5 bases). The origin of this receptor is a man aged 30-40 years in good health. The sample comprised naive CD4+ T cells sorted from blood. Documented subset: CD45RA+ positively selected. In nucleotides, the CDR3 is TGTGCCAGTATGACAGAGATGAACACTGAAGCTTTCTTT. This gives the protein CASMTEMNTEAFF. Based on the CDR3 plus reference TRBV7-9 and TRBJ1-1, the full variable domain is DTGVSQNPRHKITKRGQNVTFRCDPISEHNRLYWYRQTLGQGPEFLTYFQNEAQLEKSRLLSDRFSAERPKGSFSTLEIQRTEQGDSAMYLCASMTEMNTEAFFGQGTRLTVV.